This T cell receptor (beta chain) comes out of a study of T cells in Graves' hyperthyroidism and ophthalmopathy. Uncontrolled infections, other autoimmune diseases, pregnancy or lactation led to exclusion of patients. PBMCs came from 10 ml fresh peripheral blood. The V and J ends lost 4 bases and 6 bases respectively, with 18 bases between them. The CDR3 runs 16 residues. Germline lookup yields CDR1 KGHSH and CDR2 LQKENI. Points from the study as a whole: From stable hyperthyroidism, ophthalmopathy was separated by a 13 V-J model.

TCR beta CDR3 region amplification was performed from RNA transcripts. During a first-round RT-PCR of the TCR CDR3, the HTBI primer set was used. From the multiplex PCR reads, TCRdb called clonotypes with MiXCR, one entry per CDR3 protein. The sample holds a few hundred thousand distinct CDR3 sequences, under 15% seen once. In regard to this clonotype: Antigen unknown.

The J gene is TRBJ2-2, the V gene TRBV18, with D tentatively TRBD1 (8 bases). The sequenced sample consisted of blood. This sequence was found in a woman aged 25-40 years with Graves' hyperthyroidism. CDR3 sequence: CASSRGQGGTPGELFF. The CDR3 DNA reads as TGTGCCAGCTCACGCGGACAGGGAGGGACCCCCGGGGAGCTGTTTTTT.